This T cell receptor beta chain was observed in a study of spatial heterogeneity in lung cancer (dated by TCRdb to the late 2010s). Regarding the study in general: More beta-chain than alpha-chain transcripts were consistently detected, likely reflecting higher beta-chain transcript abundance. In the raw uncorrected reads, each unique combination of TCR and UMI appeared more than ten times on average. In non-small cell lung cancer, the study made a quantitative comparison of TCR alpha and beta repertoires among multiple tumor regions, matched nontumor lung and blood. Both alpha and beta chains were TCR-sequenced in samples taken at surgery, namely 220 tumor regions, around 70 matched nontumor lung samples and 55 to 60 PBMC samples. Nonsynonymous mutation counts, determined by whole-exome sequencing of tumor tissue, were related to TCR repertoire features.

What the study reported, not specific to this receptor: Additional single-cell paired TCR alpha and beta sequencing was considered necessary to confirm, at a functional level, the hypothesis that regional TCRs recognize regional mutations. Ubiquitous expanded tumor TCRs were detected in blood more often at tumor resection than at routine follow-up.

Including cysteine and phenylalanine, the CDR3 has 18 amino acids. The only DNA kept is the CDR3, 54 bases in frame from the first base. Via the germline V gene, CDR1 is MDHEN and CDR2 SYDVKM. The germline V and J ends show losses of 4 bases and 2 bases respectively, and no gene match explains 11 bases of the junction. The intended sense of this specimen's time point label: sample taken at primary tumor resection. Samples were obtained from about 75 patients with early-stage, untreated non-small cell lung cancer from the lung TRACERx cohort. Whole RNA extracted from tumor and nontumor lung tissue, or from cryopreserved PBMC samples, was used for TCR sequencing without cell sorting. Only patients for whom sufficient RNA was available from at least two tumor regions were selected for TCR sequencing. This clonotype was counted at least ten times. There is no known antigen for this receptor. Per-base quality was not reported, and no clone a single base away is much larger than it.

Library prep was done by 5' RACE. TCRdb shows the sequencer as NextSeq 500. In the TCR library protocol, a unique molecular identifier was attached to each TCR cDNA molecule so that PCR and sequencing errors could be corrected. In the source study's methods: TCR identification, UMI-based error correction and CDR3 extraction were performed with Decombinator tools. Expanded TCRs were defined as those above a frequency of 2 per 1,000, corresponding to the top 1% of the tumor frequency distribution. Renyi diversity was computed with the R vegan package after each repertoire had been subsampled 100 times to 5,000 TCRs. CDR3 similarity networks were built from amino acid triplet string-kernel similarity, connecting CDR3s with pairwise similarity above 0.82. Through fastp at Q25 and MiXCR, TCRdb rebuilt clones from the public reads, retaining in-frame beta chains. Each entry merges the rows of one CDR3 protein and shows their most common DNA and genes. In this record, the V and J calls reflect TCRdb's handling and not the investigators' own analysis. Here the sample has under 25,000 distinct CDR3 sequences; 4.5% to 7% occur a single time. The leading ten clones occupy about a third of the sample.

The sequence links TRBV28 to TRBJ2-1; 10 bases in the middle match TRBD2. The sequence came from a male donor with early-stage non-small cell lung cancer. The source was PBMCs, collected at surgery. In nucleotides, the sequence is TGTGCCAGCAGTTCTATAGAGATGAGCGGGAGGGCCTACAATGAGCAGTTCTTC. Translated, this is CASSSIEMSGRAYNEQFF. This CDR3, with the reference TRBV28 and TRBJ2-1 proteins standing in past its ends, gives the full variable domain DVKVTQSSRYLVKRTGEKVFLECVQDMDHENMFWYRQDPGLGLRLIYFSYDVKMKEKGDIPEGYSVSREKKERFSLILESASTNQTSMYLCASSSIEMSGRAYNEQFFGPGTRLTVL.